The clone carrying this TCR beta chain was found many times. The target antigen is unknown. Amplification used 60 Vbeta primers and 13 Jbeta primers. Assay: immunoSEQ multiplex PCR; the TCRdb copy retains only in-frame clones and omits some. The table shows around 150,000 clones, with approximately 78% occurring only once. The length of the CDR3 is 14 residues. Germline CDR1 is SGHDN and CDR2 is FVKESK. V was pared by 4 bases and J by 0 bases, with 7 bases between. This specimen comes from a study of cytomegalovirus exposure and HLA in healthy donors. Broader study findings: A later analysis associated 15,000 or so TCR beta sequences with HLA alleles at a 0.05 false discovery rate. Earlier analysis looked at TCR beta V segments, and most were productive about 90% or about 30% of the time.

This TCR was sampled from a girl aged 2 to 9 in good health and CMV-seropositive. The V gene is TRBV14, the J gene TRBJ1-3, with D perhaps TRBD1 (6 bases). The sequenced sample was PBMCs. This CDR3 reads CASSPGHSGNTIYF. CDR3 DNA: TGTGCCAGCAGCCCGGGACACTCTGGAAACACCATATATTTT.